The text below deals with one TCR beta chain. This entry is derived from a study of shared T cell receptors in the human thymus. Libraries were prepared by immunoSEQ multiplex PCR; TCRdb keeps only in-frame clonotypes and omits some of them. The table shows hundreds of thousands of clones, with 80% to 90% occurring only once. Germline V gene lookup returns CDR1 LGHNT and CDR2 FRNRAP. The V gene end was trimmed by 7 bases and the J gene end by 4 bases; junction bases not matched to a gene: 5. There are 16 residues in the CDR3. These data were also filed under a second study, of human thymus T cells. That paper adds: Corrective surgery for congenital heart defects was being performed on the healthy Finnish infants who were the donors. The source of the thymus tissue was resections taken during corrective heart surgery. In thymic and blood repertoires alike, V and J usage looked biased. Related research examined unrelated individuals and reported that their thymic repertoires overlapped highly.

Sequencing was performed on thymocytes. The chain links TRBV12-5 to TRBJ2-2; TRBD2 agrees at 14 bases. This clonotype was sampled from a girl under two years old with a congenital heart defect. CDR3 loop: CASAPGTSGGTGELFF. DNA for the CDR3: TGTGCTAGTGCCCCCGGGACTAGCGGGGGCACCGGGGAGCTGTTTTTT. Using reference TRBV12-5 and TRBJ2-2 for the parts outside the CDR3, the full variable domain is DARVTQTPRHKVTEMGQEVTMRCQPILGHNTVFWYRQTMMQGLELLAYFRNRAPLDDSGMPKDRFSAEMPDATLATLKIQPSEPRDSAVYFCASAPGTSGGTGELFFGEGSRLTVL.